Below, one T cell receptor beta chain is given with its context. These data are taken from a study of shared clonotypes between healthy human individuals. The CDR3 covers 15 residues. V gave up 0 bases and J gave up 3 bases; unmatched junction bases: 4. In germline, CDR1 is SEHNR, CDR2 FQNEAQ (reference sequence). Per the authors' pipeline: ImmunoSEQ sequences covered only the junction and lacked quality scores; filtering therefore differed. Generated by immunoSEQ multiplex PCR, the TCRdb table keeps only in-frame clones and is missing some. The DNA was the basis for D and trimming; V, J and clone size are from that table. The data contain roughly 500,000 clones, 81% of them singletons. Healthy HIV-negative adults with no recent acute infections or vaccinations were recruited as donors. Each unsorted sample relied on around 100 million PBMCs as its source of genomic DNA.

The origin of this receptor is a woman aged 35 to 49 in good health. Some clones in this sample may be carry-over from other donors' samples. Sequencing input: PBMCs. The chain links TRBV7-9 to TRBJ2-7; 8 bases match TRBD1. CDR3 bases: TGTGCCAGCAGCTTAGCGCTCGGGACAGGCTACGAGCAGTACTTC. Protein: CASSLALGTGYEQYF.